The entry below gives a single T cell receptor (beta chain) sequence along with its context. These data are taken from a study of blood T cell repertoires in COVID-19. Allocation to cohorts depended on clinical history reported by the participants. The CDR3 loop spans 15 amino acids. Per the germline V gene, CDR1 is KGHSH and CDR2 is LQKENI. V shed 2 bases and J shed 3 bases, with 11 bases lying between them. Clones were sequenced by immunoSEQ multiplex PCR, and TCRdb holds only the in-frame ones, with some missing. This table holds approximately 310,000 clones, approximately 81% found once. The sequencing sample was made of PBMCs or T cells enriched from blood (not recorded which). The chain has TRBV18 and TRBJ2-1; no definite D call. The receptor was isolated from a woman between 25 and 40 years old who had been exposed to COVID-19. The CDR3 coding sequence is TGTGCCAGCTCACCAATAAGCGATATCTACAATGAGCAGTTCTTC. It encodes CASSPISDIYNEQFF. Together with reference TRBV18 and TRBJ2-1, the CDR3 gives the full variable domain: NAGVMQNPRHLVRRRGQEARLRCSPMKGHSHVYWYRQLPEEGLKFMVYLQKENIIDESGMPKERFSAEFPKEGPSILRIQQVVRGDSAAYFCASSPISDIYNEQFFGPGTRLTVL.